The clone carrying this TCR beta chain has a handful of counts. What it recognizes is unknown. TCRdb reprocessed the 5' RACE reads with MiXCR, giving one entry per CDR3 protein. The sample carries around 310,000 distinct CDR3 sequences, approximately 3.8% recorded once. The germline CDR1 and CDR2 sequences are SGHTA and FQGNSA. J was trimmed by 7 bases and V by 5 bases; bases with no gene match: 7. This CDR3 has 13 amino acids. This specimen comes from a study of T cells after yellow fever vaccination. Whole-study results and caveats: At 95% to 98% for CD4 and 70% to 90% for CD8, most primary-vaccination clones showed up again after the booster. A small proportion of clonotypes was detected in both the CD4 and CD8 compartments.

J is TRBJ2-7 and V is TRBV7-2; 8 bases fit TRBD1. The material sequenced was PBMCs, taken on the day of the yellow fever booster vaccination. The receptor was isolated from a man in his late teens or twenties who received the YFV17D yellow fever vaccine. The CDR3 protein is CASSVSRGREQYV. The CDR3, as DNA: TGTGCCAGCAGCGTAAGCAGGGGGCGTGAGCAGTACGTC.